Following are 23 T cell receptor beta chains from one sample sequenced in a study of cytomegalovirus exposure and HLA in healthy donors. The PCR had 60 Vbeta and 13 Jbeta primers. The method was immunoSEQ multiplex PCR; TCRdb's version includes in-frame clones alone and lacks a portion of them. The repertoire consists of 90,000 to 120,000 clones, with roughly three quarters occurring once and the leading ten covering approximately 2.2%. The specimen sequenced was PBMCs. These receptors came from a man aged 18 to 30 in good health and CMV-seronegative.

This clone was seen more than once but under ten times. The chain recombines TRBV19 with TRBJ1-5; D uncertain. There are 13 residues in the CDR3. Germline CDR1 and CDR2: LNHDA and SQIVND (reference sequence). Trimming stripped 7 bases from V and 5 bases from J, with 12 bases between. This chain's CDR3 is CASNFGDHQPQHF. CDR3 DNA sequence: TGTGCCAGTAACTTTGGAGACCATCAGCCCCAGCATTTT.

The gene calls are TRBV28 and TRBJ1-1; D remains unclear. V was trimmed by 5 bases and J by 2 bases, leaving 15 bases between them. The V gene's germline CDR1 is MDHEN and CDR2 SYDVKM. CDR3 length: 15 residues. CDR3 DNA sequence: TGTGCCAGCAGTGTGACGCACCGGAGAAACACTGAAGCTTTCTTT. Protein sequence: CASSVTHRRNTEAFF.

This rearrangement joins TRBV4-3 to TRBJ1-2; D is ambiguous. The V end was cut by 3 bases, the J end by 2 bases, with 13 bases between. CDR1 is LGHNA and CDR2 is YSLEER in the germline V gene. This CDR3 spans 15 amino acids. DNA of the CDR3: TGCGCCAGCAGCCAGGAGTCAGACGGAAACTATGGCTACACCTTC. Translated, it gives CASSQESDGNYGYTF.

The V call is TRBV29-1, the J call TRBJ2-3, with 7 bases lining up with TRBD1. With V trimmed by 7 bases and J by 3 bases, 4 bases remained unmatched. The CDR3 runs to 12 residues. The germline V gene has CDR1 SQVTM and CDR2 ANQGSEA. CDR3 DNA sequence: TGCAGCGCAAGACAGGGAACAGATACGCAGTATTTT. Encoded protein: CSARQGTDTQYF.

The rearrangement uses TRBV7-2 and TRBJ2-7, with D possibly matching TRBD2 (6 bases). CDR1 SGHTA and CDR2 FQGNSA come from the germline V gene. The CDR3 consists of 14 residues. Trimming took off 5 bases at V and 2 bases at J, with 13 bases between the two ends. The CDR3 loop is CASSPAGWAYEQYF. CDR3 in DNA: TGTGCCAGCAGCCCCGCGGGATGGGCCTACGAGCAGTACTTC.

V and J are TRBV5-1 and TRBJ2-3; 7 positions agree with TRBD2. Trimming removed 3 bases from V and 3 bases from J; junction bases left unmatched: 7. From germline, CDR1 is SGHRS and CDR2 YFSETQ. The CDR3 is 15 amino acids. In DNA form, the CDR3 reads TGCGCCAGCAGCTGGGAGGGACGCCAAACAGATACGCAGTATTTT. Amino acids: CASSWEGRQTDTQYF. The variable domain in full, with the rest retrieved from reference TRBV5-1 and TRBJ2-3, is KAGVTQTPRYLIKTRGQQVTLSCSPISGHRSVSWYQQTPGQGLQFLFEYFSETQRNKGNFPGRFSGRQFSNSRSEMNVSTLELGDSALYLCASSWEGRQTDTQYFGPGTRLTVL.

This rearrangement joins TRBV4-3 to TRBJ2-2, with 9 bases that match TRBD2. The trim removed 5 bases at V and 5 bases at J, leaving 18 bases unmatched. The CDR3 sequence is 19 residues long. The germline V gene has CDR1 LGHNA and CDR2 YSLEER. The CDR3 sequence: CASSLGPLGGGAGTGELFF. The CDR3 DNA follows: TGCGCCAGCAGCTTAGGACCTTTGGGCGGGGGGGCCGGGACCGGGGAGCTGTTTTTT.

As for this clone: The junction differs from germline at one of its ends, possibly a read error. Written as DNA, the CDR3 is TGTGCCAGCATTTACTCGGGGGGGGGACTAGCGGACACCCAGTACTTC. Its protein product is CASIYSGGGLADTQYF. V is TRBV6-5 and J is TRBJ2-5; 11 nucleotides agree with TRBD2. Germline V gene data show CDR1 as MNHEY and CDR2 as SVGAGI. The CDR3 is 16 residues long.

The rearrangement joins TRBV28 to TRBJ1-1, with 8 bases identical to TRBD1. Germline V gives CDR1 MDHEN, CDR2 SYDVKM. Trimming at V came to 5 bases and at J to 4 bases, leaving 12 bases not matched to a gene. This CDR3 spans 16 amino acids. CDR3 region: CASSTDRGPVRTEAFF. Here the CDR3 DNA reads TGTGCCAGCAGTACAGACAGGGGCCCCGTACGCACTGAAGCTTTCTTT.

The table lists this clone with a count of one. The rearrangement joins TRBV18 to TRBJ1-3; no firm D call. The V gene lost 3 bases and the J gene lost 0 bases, with 12 bases spanning the gap. Germline V lookup: CDR1 KGHSH, CDR2 LQKENI. The CDR3 is made up of 16 amino acids. The CDR3 loop reads CASSPIPGGSGNTIYF. The CDR3 DNA is TGTGCCAGCTCACCGATCCCCGGCGGCTCTGGAAACACCATATATTTT.

The chain is built from TRBV11-2 and TRBJ2-7, with TRBD2 as a possible D gene (5 bases). The germline V and J ends were trimmed by 2 bases and 6 bases, with 8 bases remaining between them. The CDR3 loop spans 12 amino acids. Germline-derived CDR1 and CDR2 are SGHAT and FQNNGV. The CDR3 DNA reads TGTGCCAGCAGCTTATCGGGGTGCGAGCAGTACTTC. Its translation is CASSLSGCEQYF.

The chain uses TRBV27 and TRBJ2-5, with D possibly TRBD1 on 6 matching bases. The CDR3 contains 12 residues. Germline V gene data show CDR1 as MNHEY and CDR2 as SMNVEV (reference sequence). V was trimmed by 5 bases and J by 4 bases, leaving 8 bases between them. CDR3 nucleotides: TGTGCCAGCAGTAGGACAGTAGAGACCCAGTACTTC. This encodes CASSRTVETQYF.

The CDR3 here is CASSARDRGTTDTQYF. The CDR3 region has the DNA TGCGCCAGCAGTGCCCGGGACAGGGGGACCACAGATACGCAGTATTTT. This chain connects TRBV10-2 to TRBJ2-3, with 11 bases identical to TRBD1. From germline, CDR1 is WSHSY and CDR2 SAAADI. The CDR3 has 16 amino acids. Trimming cost V 4 bases and J 2 bases; bases outside gene matches: 5.

The V and J genes are TRBV15 and TRBJ1-6; tentative D call: TRBD1 (5 bases). Trimming shortened V by 4 bases and J by 9 bases, and 13 bases separated the two germline ends. The CDR3 sequence is 14 residues long. The germline gives CDR1 LNHNV, CDR2 YYDKDF (reference sequence). The CDR3 reads CATSIDPRGSPLHF. The CDR3 DNA sequence: TGTGCCACCAGCATCGACCCTAGGGGTTCACCCCTCCACTTT.

The sample holds one count of this clone. V and J are TRBV7-2 and TRBJ2-7; D possibly corresponds to TRBD1 (6 bases). Germline V gene data show CDR1 as SGHTA and CDR2 as FQGNSA. Trimming took 7 bases from V and 9 from J, leaving 13 bases between them. The CDR3 contains 11 residues. The DNA for the CDR3 is TGTGCCAGCAACAGTGGGGGCAGGCAGTACTTC. It codes for CASNSGGRQYF.

This clone has only one observation. This chain uses TRBV5-8 with TRBJ1-5; TRBD1 matches at 8 bases. CDR3 size: 14 residues. V trimming: 7 bases; J trimming: 0 bases; junction bases outside the gene matches: 3. Germline-derived CDR1 and CDR2 are SGHTS and YDEGEE. The CDR3 nucleotides are TGTGCCAGCGAGACAGGGGCTAGCAATCAGCCCCAGCATTTT. Residues: CASETGASNQPQHF.

The chain employs TRBV4-3 and TRBJ2-6, with a weak D call TRBD1 (7 bases). V was cut by 0 bases and J by 2 bases, with 11 bases left in between. The CDR3 length is 17 residues. Germline V gene data show CDR1 as LGHNA and CDR2 as YSLEER. CDR3 protein: CASSQDSRGAGANVLTF. In DNA form, the CDR3 reads TGCGCCAGCAGCCAAGATTCCAGGGGGGCTGGGGCCAACGTCCTGACTTTC.

This clone showed up just a few times. This chain links TRBV4-1 with TRBJ1-4; the D is unclear. This CDR3 contains 18 residues. The V gene's germline CDR1 is MGHRA and CDR2 YSYEKL. The ends were cut back, 0 bases at V and 1 base at J, with 15 bases in the middle. The CDR3 sequence: CASSQDRFWAETNEKLFF. CDR3 nucleotide sequence: TGCGCCAGCAGCCAAGATCGGTTCTGGGCAGAAACTAATGAAAAACTGTTTTTT.

This chain joins TRBV5-4 and TRBJ2-5; 10 bases line up with TRBD2. The CDR3 length is 18 residues. V gave up 4 bases and J gave up 2 bases; unmatched junction bases: 14. Germline loops: CDR1 SGHNT, CDR2 YYREEE (reference sequence). The CDR3 protein is CASSPGVAGGRRQETQYF. The DNA for the CDR3 is TGTGCCAGCAGCCCCGGGGTAGCGGGGGGCCGTAGGCAAGAGACCCAGTACTTC.

This clone occurred a few times. J is TRBJ1-6 and V is TRBV7-3; no clear D. The CDR3 has 13 amino acids. Trimming removed 4 bases at V and 9 bases at J, with 10 bases between. Germline V CDR1 and CDR2: SGHTA, FQGTGA. CDR3 DNA sequence: TGTGCCAGCAGCTATACCGCGGGTTCACCCCTCCACTTT. Translated, it gives CASSYTAGSPLHF. The full variable domain, completed using reference TRBV7-3 and TRBJ1-6, is GAGVSQTPSNKVTEKGKYVELRCDPISGHTALYWYRQSLGQGPEFLIYFQGTGAADDSGLPNDRFFAVRPEGSVSTLKIQRTERGDSAVYLCASSYTAGSPLHFGNGTRLTVT.

The chain carries TRBV2 and TRBJ1-3; D may be TRBD1 (6 bases). In germline, CDR1 is SNHLY, CDR2 FYNNEI. There are 14 residues in the CDR3. Trimming shortened V by 1 base and J by 4 bases, and 8 bases separated the two germline ends. This CDR3 reads CASSEDRVGNTIYF. DNA of the CDR3: TGTGCCAGCAGTGAAGACAGGGTCGGAAACACCATATATTTT.

This clone was seen a handful of times. The chain links TRBV5-6 to TRBJ1-2, with D uncertain. The CDR3 runs to 15 residues. Trimming took 7 bases from V and 2 from J, leaving 18 bases between them. Germline CDR1 reads SGHDT; CDR2 reads YYEEEE. DNA of the CDR3: TGTGCCAGCGGGAGTGGAGTTGGAATCAACTATGGCTACACCTTC. It is translated as CASGSGVGINYGYTF.

The chain combines TRBV6-5 with TRBJ2-7; TRBD1 is a possible D gene (6 bases). This CDR3 is 15 amino acids long. The V gene's germline CDR1 is MNHEY and CDR2 SVGAGI. Trimming took 7 bases from V and 0 from J, leaving 16 bases between them. The CDR3, as DNA: TGTGCCAGCACGGTTTCCCCACAGGGCTCCTACGAGCAGTACTTC. Amino acids: CASTVSPQGSYEQYF.